This T cell receptor beta chain derives from a study of beta chain features in type 1 diabetes. Trimming cost V 4 bases and J 0 bases, with 9 bases left between them. CDR3 length equals 15 residues. Germline V lookup: CDR1 SEHNR, CDR2 FQNEAQ (reference sequence). As every portion of the isolated RNA was reverse transcribed, the sequencing read expressed TCRB transcripts. Clones were sequenced by immunoSEQ multiplex PCR, and TCRdb holds only the in-frame ones, with some missing. Of about 930,000 clones in the sample, 15% to 20% were seen once. Concerning this clone: No antigen is known for it.

Study findings and constraints: Naive, central memory and regulatory TCRB repertoires appeared more similar among patients than healthy donors. Any HLA effect on TCRB rearrangement was left unresolved by small sub-analyses. Among patients with Type 1 diabetes, TCRB CDR3s were moderately but significantly shorter in every one of the four CD4+ subsets.

The sequenced sample consisted of naive CD4+ T cells from blood. The rearrangement joins TRBV7-9 to TRBJ2-2; tentatively, D is TRBD2 (6 bases). The sequence came from a woman aged 18-30 years in good health. The CDR3 nucleotides read TGTGCCAGCAGCTCCCAGCGGGCGAACACCGGGGAGCTGTTTTTT. Protein sequence: CASSSQRANTGELFF.